The clone carrying this TCR beta chain occurred a few times. The antigen is not known. The sample is drawn from a study of human T cells and chemical hapten exposure. Across the study: Donors were sensitized with 2% DPC on the upper inner arm.

The CDR3 is 12 amino acids. V shed 5 bases and J shed 5 bases, with 10 bases lying between them. Germline V CDR1 and CDR2: KGHSH, LQKENI. The study, taken as a whole, reports: Expanded TCRs produced significantly more large CDR3 similarity clusters than controls did. Higher patch test scores went with higher counts of PT1 expanded TCRs.

Unique molecular identifiers were affixed to discrete cDNA molecules within the library. In TCRdb, the RACE reads were re-called with MiXCR into one record per CDR3 protein. This sample has 150,000 to 200,000 distinct CDR3 sequences, with about 14% found just once. Described time point: patch test 1, 2 weeks after DPC sensitization. Treatment of the sample: therapeutic diphenylcyclopropenone sensitization with weekly scalp DPC. The TCR comes from a woman between 25 and 40 years old with alopecia areata. Some clones in this sample may be carry-over from other donors' samples. This specimen was whole blood, taken in connection with sensitization to the hapten diphenylcyclopropenone (DPC). The chain has TRBV18 and TRBJ2-7; tentatively, D is TRBD1 or TRBD2 (5 bases each). The DNA of the CDR3 is TGTGCCAGCTCAAATGAGGGGAACGAGCAGTACTTC. This gives the protein CASSNEGNEQYF.